These 27 T cell receptor beta chains came from one sample sequenced in a study of shared clonotypes between healthy human individuals. TCRdb's table, derived via immunoSEQ multiplex PCR, lists solely in-frame clones and lacks some. The repertoire consists of some 1 million clones, with approximately 72% occurring once and the leading ten covering 1.4% to 1.5%. The sequenced sample consisted of memory CD4+ T cells sorted from blood. Documented subset: CD45RA-negative fraction. These receptors were taken from a man aged 18 to 35 in good health.

The table lists this clone with many counts. The chain recombines TRBV5-6 with TRBJ2-5; D is uncertain. Trimming took 0 bases from V and 4 from J, leaving 4 bases between them. CDR1 and CDR2 from the germline V gene are SGHDT and YYEEEE. This CDR3 contains 12 residues. In nucleotides, the CDR3 is TGTGCCAGCAGCTTGGATGCAGAGACCCAGTACTTC. Protein: CASSLDAETQYF.

The CDR3 nucleotides are TGTGCCAGCAGTTTATCCACCGTACGAGGGGTGTCCTATGGCTACACCTTC. The encoded protein is CASSLSTVRGVSYGYTF. The chain combines TRBV27 with TRBJ1-2, with a tentative D call TRBD1 (5 bases). Germline CDR1 and CDR2: MNHEY and SMNVEV (reference sequence). The CDR3 length is 17 residues. V was trimmed by 0 bases and J by 4 bases, leaving 18 bases between them.

V usage is TRBV9 and J usage is TRBJ1-2; possible D gene TRBD1, 5 bases. This CDR3 has 13 residues. V dropped 7 bases and J dropped 0 bases, with 10 bases sitting between them. Germline CDR1 SGDLS, CDR2 YYNGEE. CDR3 residues: CASFGTSNYGYTF. In DNA form, the CDR3 reads TGTGCCAGCTTTGGGACCTCTAACTATGGCTACACCTTC.

CDR3 in amino acids: CASSEPGRYSYEQYF. The CDR3 region has the DNA TGTGCCAGCAGCGAGCCGGGACGCTACTCCTACGAGCAGTACTTC. This chain links TRBV13 with TRBJ2-7, with D perhaps TRBD1 or TRBD2 (5 bases each). The V gene lost 5 bases and the J gene lost 0 bases, with 14 bases spanning the gap. Germline values: CDR1 PRHDT, CDR2 FYEKMQ (reference sequence). CDR3 length equals 15 residues.

The rearrangement uses TRBV4-1 and TRBJ1-4; 9 bases agree with TRBD1. V was clipped by 1 base and J by 10 bases; unmatched bases: 10. This CDR3 has 16 amino acids. From germline, CDR1 is MGHRA and CDR2 YSYEKL. CDR3 nucleotides: TGCGCCAGCAGCCAAGCTGGGGACAGGGTCTTAGGAAAACTGTTTTTT. Translated, it gives CASSQAGDRVLGKLFF.

In this sample, this clone turned up many times. The sample contains more than one DNA sequence encoding this CDR3. This sequence joins TRBV29-1 and TRBJ2-1, with 8 positions matching TRBD1. This CDR3 spans 14 amino acids. The germline gives CDR1 SQVTM, CDR2 ANQGSEA. With V trimmed by 0 bases and J by 7 bases, 5 bases remained unmatched. This chain's CDR3 is CSVEDRTGRNEQFF. In nucleotides, the CDR3 is TGCAGCGTTGAAGATCGGACAGGGCGGAATGAGCAGTTCTTC.

This clone came up a few times. This chain connects TRBV7-2 to TRBJ1-1, with 8 nucleotides matching TRBD1. Looked up from germline, CDR1 is SGHTA and CDR2 is FQGNSA. The V and J ends lost 1 base and 8 bases, in that order; junction bases with no gene match: 9. This CDR3 is built from 15 residues. The CDR3 protein is CASSLVAGTGIEAFF. Written as DNA, the CDR3 is TGTGCCAGCAGCTTAGTCGCCGGGACAGGCATCGAAGCTTTCTTT.

The genes are TRBV7-2 and TRBJ2-7; 9 nucleotides match TRBD2. Germline lookup yields CDR1 SGHTA and CDR2 FQGNSA. The J segment lost 2 bases and the V segment lost 1 base, leaving 3 bases of the junction unmatched. CDR3 length: 15 residues. CDR3 nucleotide sequence: TGTGCCAGCAGCTTAGGGACTAGCGTGACCTACGAGCAGTACTTC. Translated: CASSLGTSVTYEQYF.

The chain combines TRBV10-3 with TRBJ1-1; no clear D gene. With 2 bases removed from V and 0 bases from J, the gap between germline ends came to 10 bases. The CDR3 contains 15 residues. From germline, CDR1 is ENHRY and CDR2 SYGVKD. The CDR3, as DNA: TGTGCCATCAGTGAGAGGAGCACCATGAACACTGAAGCTTTCTTT. Protein sequence: CAISERSTMNTEAFF.

This sequence joins TRBV5-6 and TRBJ2-1; D perhaps matches TRBD1 (6 bases). V was shortened by 5 bases and J by 4 bases, with 16 bases between the two germline ends. The germline V gene has CDR1 SGHDT and CDR2 YYEEEE. CDR3 length: 15 residues. In DNA form, the CDR3 reads TGTGCCAGCAGGCGAGGACAGCTGTTATACAATGAGCAGTTCTTC. Residues: CASRRGQLLYNEQFF. Full variable domain (rest looked up from reference TRBV5-6 and TRBJ2-1): DAGVTQSPTHLIKTRGQQVTLRCSPKSGHDTVSWYQQALGQGPQFIFQYYEEEERQRGNFPDRFSGHQFPNYSSELNVNALLLGDSALYLCASRRGQLLYNEQFFGPGTRLTVL.

CDR3 nucleotides: TGTGCCAGCAGCTATCTAGCGGGGACATCAACGGGTGAGCAGTTCTTC. Translated, it gives CASSYLAGTSTGEQFF. The chain joins TRBV7-9 to TRBJ2-1, with 9 bases aligning to TRBD2. Germline V gene data show CDR1 as SEHNR and CDR2 as FQNEAQ (reference sequence). The junction had 13 bases not matched to a gene; V was cut back by 4 bases and J by 9 bases. CDR3 length: 16 amino acids. The entire variable domain, with the rest obtained from reference TRBV7-9 and TRBJ2-1, is as follows: DTGVSQNPRHKITKRGQNVTFRCDPISEHNRLYWYRQTLGQGPEFLTYFQNEAQLEKSRLLSDRFSAERPKGSFSTLEIQRTEQGDSAMYLCASSYLAGTSTGEQFFGPGTRLTVL.

This chain links TRBV5-8 with TRBJ1-2; possibly TRBD1 for D (6 bases). Germline V gives CDR1 SGHTS, CDR2 YDEGEE. There are 12 residues in the CDR3. V gave up 3 bases and J gave up 8 bases, with 11 bases separating them. The CDR3 nucleotides read TGTGCCAGCAGCTATACAGGGCGCGGCTACACCTTC. This codes for CASSYTGRGYTF.

The V call is TRBV28, the J call TRBJ1-4; 7 bases fit TRBD1. The ends lost 7 bases at V and 6 bases at J; junction bases unmatched: 8. The germline CDR1 and CDR2 sequences are MDHEN and SYDVKM. The CDR3 loop spans 14 amino acids. The CDR3 bases are TGTGCCAGCAACAACCCAGGGGGGCATGAAAAACTGTTTTTT. Residues: CASNNPGGHEKLFF.

V and J are TRBV6-6 and TRBJ1-2, with no clear D. Trimming removed 2 bases at V and 5 bases at J, with 3 bases between. Germline V gives CDR1 MNHNY, CDR2 SVGAGI (reference sequence). This CDR3 comprises 11 residues. The CDR3 DNA sequence: TGTGCCAGCAGTTACGCATATGGCTACACCTTC. It is translated as CASSYAYGYTF.

The rearrangement uses TRBV30 and TRBJ1-5, with 7 bases fitting TRBD1. Per germline, CDR1 GTSNPN and CDR2 SVGIG (reference sequence). The CDR3 runs to 14 residues. The junction had 3 bases not matched to a gene; V was cut back by 3 bases and J by 1 base. DNA of the CDR3: TGTGCCTGGAGCCAGGGGGGCAGCAATCAGCCCCAGCATTTT. It specifies CAWSQGGSNQPQHF. Filled out from reference TRBV30 and TRBJ1-5, the complete variable domain reads SQTIHQWPATLVQPVGSPLSLECTVEGTSNPNLYWYRQAAGRGLQLLFYSVGIGQISSEVPQNLSASRPQDRQFILSSKKLLLSDSGFYLCAWSQGGSNQPQHFGDGTRLSIL.

This clone has at least ten counts. This chain connects TRBV27 to TRBJ1-5; 7 nucleotides line up with TRBD1. V lost 2 bases, J lost 3 bases, and 7 bases stayed unmatched. CDR3 size: 16 residues. The germline CDR1 and CDR2 sequences are MNHEY and SMNVEV (reference sequence). The CDR3 reads CASSLTGTAPNQPQHF. For the CDR3, the DNA is TGTGCCAGCAGTTTAACCGGGACAGCACCCAATCAGCCCCAGCATTTT.

DNA for the CDR3: TGTGCCAGCAGCTTGTGGCAGGGGTCCACAGATACGCAGTATTTT. Amino acids: CASSLWQGSTDTQYF. The rearrangement uses TRBV5-8 and TRBJ2-3, with D possibly being TRBD1 (6 bases). This CDR3 contains 15 residues. CDR1 is SGHTS and CDR2 is YDEGEE in the germline V gene. V shed 1 base and J shed 2 bases, with 11 bases lying between them.

This sequence joins TRBV2 and TRBJ2-2, with a weak D call TRBD2 (5 bases). The CDR3 sequence is 15 residues long. Germline loops: CDR1 SNHLY, CDR2 FYNNEI. Trimming left V 8 bases short and J 8 bases short, with 21 bases between. CDR3 loop: CASYPSSFGVGELFF. The CDR3, as DNA: TGTGCCAGCTACCCTAGTTCCTTCGGGGTAGGGGAGCTGTTTTTT.

This sequence joins TRBV10-2 and TRBJ2-3, with 7 nucleotides matching TRBD2. The CDR3 is 16 amino acids. J lost 0 bases, V lost 6 bases, and 9 bases had no gene match. From germline, CDR1 is WSHSY and CDR2 SAAADI. The CDR3 DNA reads TGCGCCAGCAGGGGCGGGAGTTTTTTGAGCACAGATACGCAGTATTTT. Amino acid sequence: CASRGGSFLSTDTQYF.

The chain carries TRBV28 and TRBJ2-1, with D perhaps matching TRBD1 or TRBD2 (6 bases each). Germline V gene lookup returns CDR1 MDHEN and CDR2 SYDVKM. The CDR3 has 15 residues. Trimming left V 6 bases short and J 10 bases short, with 22 bases between. This CDR3 reads CASRGGSEGVGEQFF. In DNA form, the CDR3 reads TGTGCCAGCAGGGGCGGATCGGAGGGGGTCGGAGAGCAGTTCTTC.

The chain carries TRBV30 and TRBJ2-7; no reliable D call. The V end lost 2 bases, the J end lost 6 bases, and 8 bases lay between the germline ends. Germline loops: CDR1 GTSNPN, CDR2 SVGIG (reference sequence). This CDR3 region has 11 residues. The CDR3 reads CAWSLEVEQYF. CDR3 DNA sequence: TGTGCCTGGAGTCTTGAGGTCGAGCAGTACTTC.

The chain is built from TRBV6-5 and TRBJ2-2, with TRBD1 identical over 11 bases. CDR3 length equals 16 residues. J was trimmed by 5 bases and V by 1 base; bases with no gene match: 3. Germline CDR1 reads MNHEY; CDR2 reads SVGAGI. This CDR3 is CASSYYRDRGTGELFF. The CDR3 DNA is TGTGCCAGCAGTTACTATAGGGACAGGGGGACCGGGGAGCTGTTTTTT.

The chain uses TRBV7-2 and TRBJ2-1; D not certain. Per the germline V gene, CDR1 is SGHTA and CDR2 is FQGNSA. The V end lost 7 bases, the J end lost 4 bases, and 5 bases lay between the germline ends. This CDR3 spans 11 amino acids. DNA for the CDR3: TGTGCCAGCACCGTTTACAATGAGCAGTTCTTC. Translated, it gives CASTVYNEQFF.

Comment on this clone: Other DNA sequences in the sample encode the same CDR3. The gene calls are TRBV30 and TRBJ1-3, with D possibly matching TRBD1 (6 bases). Per the germline V gene, CDR1 is GTSNPN and CDR2 is SVGIG (reference sequence). This CDR3 has 13 residues. V lost 1 base and J lost 2, with 6 bases in between. The CDR3: CAWSGQAGNTIYF. The CDR3 region has the DNA TGTGCCTGGAGTGGACAGGCTGGAAACACCATATATTTT.

The gene calls are TRBV5-1 and TRBJ2-1, with 9 bases fitting TRBD1. The CDR3 contains 16 residues. Looked up from germline, CDR1 is SGHRS and CDR2 is YFSETQ. Trimming removed 6 bases from V and 5 bases from J; junction bases left unmatched: 12. CDR3 DNA: TGCGCCAGCAAGCAGATCGCCGGGACAGGGAACAATGAGCAGTTCTTC. Translated, it gives CASKQIAGTGNNEQFF.

The CDR3 region is CASGLVVRGAHEQYF. The CDR3 coding sequence is TGTGCTAGTGGTTTGGTAGTTCGAGGGGCCCACGAGCAGTACTTC. The chain joins TRBV12-5 to TRBJ2-7, with D tentatively TRBD1 or TRBD2 (5 bases each). CDR1 and CDR2 (germline): LGHNT, FRNRAP. This CDR3 spans 15 amino acids. V was cut by 0 bases and J by 5 bases, with 14 bases left in between.

This rearrangement joins TRBV5-4 to TRBJ2-1; 7 bases map to TRBD1. CDR1 and CDR2 from the germline V gene are SGHNT and YYREEE (reference sequence). V trimming: 4 bases; J trimming: 1 base; junction bases outside the gene matches: 2. This CDR3 comprises 14 residues. The CDR3, as DNA: TGTGCCAGCAGCCGACAGGGTTCCTACAATGAGCAGTTCTTC. This gives the protein CASSRQGSYNEQFF.